A single sample gave rise to the 7 T cell receptor beta chains below, sequenced in a study of shared clonotypes between healthy human individuals. Measured with immunoSEQ multiplex PCR; TCRdb has only the in-frame clones, and not every one. This sample yields 180,000 or so clones, of which approximately 95% are seen a single time; 0.067% belongs to the top ten. The sample comprised naive CD4+ T cells sorted from blood. The subset: CD45RA+ positively selected. These receptors were obtained from a woman under 40 in good health.

Notes on this clone: Other DNA sequences in this sample translate to the same CDR3. The chain employs TRBV18 and TRBJ2-3, with D possibly matching TRBD2 (6 bases). Germline CDR1 reads KGHSH; CDR2 reads LQKENI. The V end lost 3 bases, the J end lost 0 bases, and 10 bases lay between the germline ends. This CDR3 region has 15 residues. The DNA for the CDR3 is TGTGCCAGCTCACCTCTAAGCGGGAGCACAGATACGCAGTATTTT. This codes for CASSPLSGSTDTQYF.

CDR3 sequence (DNA): TGCGCCAGCAGCTTGGGGGGACTAGTCTACGAGCAGTACTTC. Translation: CASSLGGLVYEQYF. The chain recombines TRBV5-1 with TRBJ2-7, with 8 bases fitting TRBD2. Trimming cost V 0 bases and J 3 bases; bases outside gene matches: 2. Germline assignment: CDR1 SGHRS and CDR2 YFSETQ. The CDR3 has 14 amino acids.

V usage is TRBV7-9 and J usage is TRBJ1-1, with D unclear. There are 15 residues in the CDR3. Germline V gives CDR1 SEHNR, CDR2 FQNEAQ (reference sequence). Trimming cost V 0 bases and J 1 base, with 9 bases left between them. The DNA for the CDR3 is TGTGCCAGCAGCTTAGCCCCTCGGGGGAACACTGAAGCTTTCTTT. Amino acids: CASSLAPRGNTEAFF.

V usage is TRBV21-1 and J usage is TRBJ2-5; TRBD2 was called by the table and not checked on the DNA. TRBV21-1 is a known pseudogene. The CDR3 has 17 residues. The CDR3: CASSEEVRSGRVDEQYF. For the CDR3, the DNA is TGTGCCAGCAGCGAAGAGGTTAGGAGCGGGAGAGTGGATGAGCAGTACTTC.

The rearrangement joins TRBV20-1 to TRBJ2-7; no definite D call. The V gene lost 7 bases and the J gene lost 2 bases, with 9 bases spanning the gap. The CDR3 has 11 amino acids. Germline CDR1 DFQATT, CDR2 SNEGSKA (reference sequence). The DNA of the CDR3 is TGCAGTGTCCCAGGCGCCTACGAGCAGTACTTC. This codes for CSVPGAYEQYF.

This chain uses TRBV11-2 with TRBJ1-6; weak D call: TRBD1 (6 bases). The V end was cut by 5 bases, the J end by 10 bases, with 24 bases between. Germline CDR1 and CDR2: SGHAT and FQNNGV. This CDR3 is 17 amino acids long. The DNA for the CDR3 is TGTGCCAGCAGCCAATTTCCCAGGGGTTCGGCTGGGTCACCCCTCCACTTT. Its protein is CASSQFPRGSAGSPLHF.

The genes are TRBV6-5 and TRBJ1-1; D uncertain. Germline assignment: CDR1 MNHEY and CDR2 SVGAGI. Between the trimmed V and J ends, which lost 6 bases and 2 bases, there was a span of 10 bases. This CDR3 is built from 13 residues. The CDR3 nucleotides are TGTGCCAGCAGCCCCACAGCTAACACTGAAGCTTTCTTT. The encoded protein is CASSPTANTEAFF.